A single T cell receptor beta chain is shown here with its context. These data originate in a study of OX40 agonist ivuxolimab in advanced cancers. Germline values: CDR1 WNHNN, CDR2 SYGVQD (reference sequence). This CDR3 region has 15 residues. The V and J ends lost 2 bases and 4 bases, in that order; junction bases with no gene match: 1. Measured with immunoSEQ multiplex PCR; TCRdb has only the in-frame clones, and not every one. Found here are 50,000 to 80,000 clones, around 93% of them singletons; the top ten hold less than 0.55%. The specimen was CD4+ or CD8+ T cells sorted from blood, collected in a trial of the OX40 agonist ivuxolimab. This receptor was taken from an adult with an advanced solid tumor such as melanoma, head and neck, liver or kidney cancer. The chain carries TRBV10-1 and TRBJ2-3; 12 bases are a match to TRBD1. The CDR3 spells CASSERDRGPDTQYF. The CDR3, as DNA: TGCGCCAGCAGTGAGCGGGACAGGGGGCCAGATACGCAGTATTTT.